Here is one TCR beta chain with its context. This could be a read error, since a much larger clone is one nucleotide away. The CDR3 covers 17 residues. Germline V gives CDR1 MNHEY, CDR2 SVGEGT. This sample was taken from a study of T cells in Graves' hyperthyroidism and ophthalmopathy. Amplification of TCR beta CDR3 regions used RNA as the template. HTBI primers were employed in a first-round RT-PCR of the TCR CDR3. One entry per CDR3 protein results from TCRdb running MiXCR on the multiplex PCR reads. The table has 700,000 or so distinct CDR3 sequences, about 17% seen once. This clonotype was obtained from a man aged 18 to 29 with Graves' hyperthyroidism. V gene TRBV6-2 or TRBV6-3 combines with J gene TRBJ2-1; 7 nucleotides agree with TRBD1. Sequenced: blood. The CDR3 here is CSSSYSISGQLYNEQFF. The CDR3 nucleotides are TGTTCCAGCAGTTACAGTATTTCGGGACAGCTTTACAATGAGCAGTTCTTC.